This TCR beta chain emerged from a study of blood T cell repertoires in COVID-19. Across the whole study: Acute-phase and convalescent COVID-19 samples originated in the United States, Italy and Spain. T cells, B-cell-depleted T cells, or PBMCs provided the cDNA or gDNA that served as material.

Germline V CDR1 and CDR2: LGHDT, YNNKEL (reference sequence). CDR3 length equals 13 residues. V dropped 0 bases and J dropped 4 bases, with 6 bases sitting between them. In the source study's methods: Estimation of nucleated cell counts relied on the amplification of reference gene primers. The protocol was immunoSEQ multiplex PCR, while the TCRdb copy is restricted to in-frame clones and leaves out a portion. That table furnishes V, J and clone size, whereas the DNA furnished D and trimming. Here the sample spans over 150,000 clones, about 88% being singletons. This TCR derives from a man aged 40-49 years with acute or convalescent COVID-19. The chain has TRBV3-1 (or the pseudogene TRBV3-2) and TRBJ1-2; D remains ambiguous. Input material: peripheral blood. CDR3 DNA: TGTGCCAGCAGCCAAGAGGGGAGCTATGGCTACACCTTC. Amino acids: CASSQEGSYGYTF.